This TCR beta chain comes out of a study of technical replicates of blood from several donors. Measured with immunoSEQ multiplex PCR; TCRdb has only the in-frame clones, and not every one. The profile shows roughly 80,000 clones, around 94% of them singletons. The length of the CDR3 is 12 residues. V was clipped by 0 bases and J by 9 bases, with 7 bases between them. Per the germline V gene, CDR1 is SGDLS and CDR2 is YYNGEE. The chain has TRBV9 and TRBJ2-1; D remains unclear. Sequencing was performed on T cells isolated from PBMCs. The receptor was isolated from a human donor in good health. CDR3 in DNA: TGTGCCAGCAGCGTAGATGGCCGTGAGCAGTTCTTC. Its protein is CASSVDGREQFF.